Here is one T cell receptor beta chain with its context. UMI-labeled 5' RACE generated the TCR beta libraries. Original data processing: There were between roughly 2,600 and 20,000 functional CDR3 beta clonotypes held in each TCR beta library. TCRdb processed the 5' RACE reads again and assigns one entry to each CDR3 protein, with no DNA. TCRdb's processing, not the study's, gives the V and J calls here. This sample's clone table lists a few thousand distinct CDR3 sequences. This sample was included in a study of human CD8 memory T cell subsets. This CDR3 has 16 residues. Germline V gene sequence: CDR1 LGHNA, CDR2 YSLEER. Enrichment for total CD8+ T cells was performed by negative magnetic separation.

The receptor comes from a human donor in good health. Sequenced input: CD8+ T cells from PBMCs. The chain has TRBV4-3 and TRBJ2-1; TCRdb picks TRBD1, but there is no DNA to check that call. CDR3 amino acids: CASSQELGTGSNEQFF.